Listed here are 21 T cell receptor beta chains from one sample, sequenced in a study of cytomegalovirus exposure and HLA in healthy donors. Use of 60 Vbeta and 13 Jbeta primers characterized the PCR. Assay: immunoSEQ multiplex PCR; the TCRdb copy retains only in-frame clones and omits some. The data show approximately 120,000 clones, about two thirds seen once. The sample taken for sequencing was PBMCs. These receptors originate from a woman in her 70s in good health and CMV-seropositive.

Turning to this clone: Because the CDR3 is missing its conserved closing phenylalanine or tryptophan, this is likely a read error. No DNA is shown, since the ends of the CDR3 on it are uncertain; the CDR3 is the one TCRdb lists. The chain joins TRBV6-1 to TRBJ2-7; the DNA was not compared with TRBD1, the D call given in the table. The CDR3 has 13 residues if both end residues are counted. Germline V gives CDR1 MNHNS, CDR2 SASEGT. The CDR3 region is CASSEFSTGFEVL.

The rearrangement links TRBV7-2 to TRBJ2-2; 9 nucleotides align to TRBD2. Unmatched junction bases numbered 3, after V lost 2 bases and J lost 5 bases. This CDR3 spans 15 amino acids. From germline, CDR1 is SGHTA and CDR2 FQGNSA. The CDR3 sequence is CASSLYLAGTGELFF. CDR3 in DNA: TGTGCCAGCAGCTTATATCTAGCGGGGACCGGGGAGCTGTTTTTT.

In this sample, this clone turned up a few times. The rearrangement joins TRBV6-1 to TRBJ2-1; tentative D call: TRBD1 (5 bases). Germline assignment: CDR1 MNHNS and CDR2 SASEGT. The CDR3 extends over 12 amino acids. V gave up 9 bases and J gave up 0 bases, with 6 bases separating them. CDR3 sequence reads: CASTGSYNEQFF. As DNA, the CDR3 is TGTGCCAGTACAGGCTCCTACAATGAGCAGTTCTTC.

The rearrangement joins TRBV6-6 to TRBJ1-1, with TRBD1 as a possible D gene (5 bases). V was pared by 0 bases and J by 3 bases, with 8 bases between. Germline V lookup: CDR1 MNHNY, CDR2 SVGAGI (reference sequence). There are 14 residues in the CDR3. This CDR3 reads CASSYSRGDTEAFF. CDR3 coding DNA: TGTGCCAGCAGTTACTCAAGGGGCGACACTGAAGCTTTCTTT.

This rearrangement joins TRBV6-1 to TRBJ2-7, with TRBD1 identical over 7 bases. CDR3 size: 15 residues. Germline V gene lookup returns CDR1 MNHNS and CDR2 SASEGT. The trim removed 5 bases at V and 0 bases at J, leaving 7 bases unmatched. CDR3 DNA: TGTGCCAGCAGTAGTGGCAGGGACAGCTCCTACGAGCAGTACTTC. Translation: CASSSGRDSSYEQYF.

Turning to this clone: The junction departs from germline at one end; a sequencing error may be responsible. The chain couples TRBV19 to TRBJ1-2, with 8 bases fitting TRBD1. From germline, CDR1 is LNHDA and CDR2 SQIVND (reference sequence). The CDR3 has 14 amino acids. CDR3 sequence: CASTLTGVVYSYTF. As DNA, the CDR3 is TGTGCCAGTACCCTGACAGGGGTGGTCTATAGCTACACCTTC. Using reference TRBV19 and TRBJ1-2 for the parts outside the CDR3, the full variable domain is DGGITQSPKYLFRKEGQNVTLSCEQNLNHDAMYWYRQDPGQGLRLIYYSQIVNDFQKGDIAEGYSVSREKKESFPLTVTSAQKNPTAFYLCASTLTGVVYSYTFGSGTRLTVV.

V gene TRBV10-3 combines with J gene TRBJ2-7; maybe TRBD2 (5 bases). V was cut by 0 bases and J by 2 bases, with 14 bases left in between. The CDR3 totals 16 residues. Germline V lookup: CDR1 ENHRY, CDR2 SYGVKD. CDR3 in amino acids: CAISESVSQRAYEQYF. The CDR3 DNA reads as TGTGCCATCAGTGAGTCGGTCAGCCAGAGGGCCTACGAGCAGTACTTC.

The CDR3 sequence: CASSFDYNEQFF. Written as DNA, the CDR3 is TGTGCCAGCAGCTTCGACTATAATGAGCAGTTCTTC. The V and J genes are TRBV7-8 and TRBJ2-1; D perhaps matches TRBD2 (5 bases). Trimming cost V 3 bases and J 7 bases, with 7 bases left between them. The CDR3 sequence is 12 residues long. In germline, CDR1 is SGHVS, CDR2 FQNEAQ.

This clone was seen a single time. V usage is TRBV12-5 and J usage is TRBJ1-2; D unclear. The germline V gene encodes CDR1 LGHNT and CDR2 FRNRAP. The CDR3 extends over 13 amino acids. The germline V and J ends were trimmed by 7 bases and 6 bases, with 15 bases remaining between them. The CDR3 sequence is CASALDEANGYTF. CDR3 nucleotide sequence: TGTGCTAGTGCTCTTGACGAAGCGAATGGCTACACCTTC.

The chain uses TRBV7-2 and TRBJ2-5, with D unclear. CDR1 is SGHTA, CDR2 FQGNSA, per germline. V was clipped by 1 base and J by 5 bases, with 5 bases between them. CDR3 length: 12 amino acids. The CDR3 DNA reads TGTGCCAGCAGCTTAGATTCGGAGACCCAGTACTTC. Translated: CASSLDSETQYF.

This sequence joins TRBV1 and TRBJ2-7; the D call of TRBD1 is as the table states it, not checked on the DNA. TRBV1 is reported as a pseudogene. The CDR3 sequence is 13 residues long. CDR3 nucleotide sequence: TGCACCAGCAGCCCTGGACAGGGTGTAGGGCAGTACTTC. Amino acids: CTSSPGQGVGQYF.

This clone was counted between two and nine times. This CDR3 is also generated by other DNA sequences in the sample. DNA for the CDR3: TGTGCCAGCAGCCCAGGGGGGACCCAAGAGACCCAGTACTTC. Protein: CASSPGGTQETQYF. The chain employs TRBV11-3 and TRBJ2-5; possible D gene TRBD1, 7 bases. Germline CDR1 and CDR2: SGHNT and YENEEA. This CDR3 has 14 amino acids. V lost 5 bases and J lost 1, with 11 bases in between.

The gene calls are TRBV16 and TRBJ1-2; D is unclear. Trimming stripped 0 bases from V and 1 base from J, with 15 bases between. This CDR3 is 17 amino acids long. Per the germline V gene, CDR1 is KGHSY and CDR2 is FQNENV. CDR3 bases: TGTGCCAGCAGCCAATCGTTCGCCAGGACTGTTAACTATGGCTACACCTTC. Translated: CASSQSFARTVNYGYTF.

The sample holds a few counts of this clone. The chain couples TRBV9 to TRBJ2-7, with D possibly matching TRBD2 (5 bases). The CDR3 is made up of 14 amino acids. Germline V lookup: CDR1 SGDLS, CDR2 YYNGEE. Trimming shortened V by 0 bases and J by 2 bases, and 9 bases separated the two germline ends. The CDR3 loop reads CASSVGSSPYEQYF. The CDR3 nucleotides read TGTGCCAGCAGCGTAGGGTCTAGCCCCTACGAGCAGTACTTC.

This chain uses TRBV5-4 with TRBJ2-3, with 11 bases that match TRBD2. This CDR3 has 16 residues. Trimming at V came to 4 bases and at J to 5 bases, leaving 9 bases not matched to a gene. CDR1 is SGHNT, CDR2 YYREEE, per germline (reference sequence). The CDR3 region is CASSQGLAGGQDTQYF. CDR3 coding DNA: TGTGCCAGCAGCCAGGGCCTAGCGGGGGGCCAAGATACGCAGTATTTT.

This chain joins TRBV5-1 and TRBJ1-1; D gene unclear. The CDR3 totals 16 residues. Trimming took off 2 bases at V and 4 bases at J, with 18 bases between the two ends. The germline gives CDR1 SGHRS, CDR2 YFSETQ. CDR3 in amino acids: CASSLGDLVEGTEAFF. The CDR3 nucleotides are TGCGCCAGCAGCTTAGGAGACCTCGTCGAGGGCACTGAAGCTTTCTTT.

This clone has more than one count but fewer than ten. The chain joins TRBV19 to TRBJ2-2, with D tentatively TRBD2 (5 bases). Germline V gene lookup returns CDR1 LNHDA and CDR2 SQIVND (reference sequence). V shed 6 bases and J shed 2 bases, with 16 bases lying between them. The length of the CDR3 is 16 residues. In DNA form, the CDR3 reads TGTGCCAGTAGCCCCTTGAGTCGGGGAAACACCGGGGAGCTGTTTTTT. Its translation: CASSPLSRGNTGELFF.

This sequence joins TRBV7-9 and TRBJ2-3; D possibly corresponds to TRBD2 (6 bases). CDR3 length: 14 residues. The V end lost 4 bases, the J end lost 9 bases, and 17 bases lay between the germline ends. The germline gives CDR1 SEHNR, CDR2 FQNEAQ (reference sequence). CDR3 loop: CASSSGTYLGTQYF. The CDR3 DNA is TGTGCCAGCAGCTCAGGGACTTACCTGGGGACGCAGTATTTT.

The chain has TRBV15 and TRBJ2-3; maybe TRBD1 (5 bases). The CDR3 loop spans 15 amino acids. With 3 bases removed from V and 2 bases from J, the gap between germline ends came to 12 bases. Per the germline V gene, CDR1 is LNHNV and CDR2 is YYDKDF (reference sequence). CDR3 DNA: TGTGCCACCAGCAGCCAGGGTACCCACACAGATACGCAGTATTTT. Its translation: CATSSQGTHTDTQYF.

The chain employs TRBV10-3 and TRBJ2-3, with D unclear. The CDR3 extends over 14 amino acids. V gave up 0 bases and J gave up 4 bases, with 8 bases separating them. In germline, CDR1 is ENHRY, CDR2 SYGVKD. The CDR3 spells CAISESLIADTQYF. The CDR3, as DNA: TGTGCCATCAGTGAGTCCCTAATAGCAGATACGCAGTATTTT.

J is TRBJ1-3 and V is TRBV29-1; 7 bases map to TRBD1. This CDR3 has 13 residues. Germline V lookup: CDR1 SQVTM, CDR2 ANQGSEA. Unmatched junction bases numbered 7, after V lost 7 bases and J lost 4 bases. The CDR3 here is CSAQQGSGNTIYF. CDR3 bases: TGCAGCGCCCAACAGGGGTCCGGAAACACCATATATTTT. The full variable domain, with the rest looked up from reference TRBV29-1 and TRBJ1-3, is SAVISQKPSRDICQRGTSLTIQCQVDSQVTMMFWYRQQPGQSLTLIATANQGSEATYESGFVIDKFPISRPNLTFSTLTVSNMSPEDSSIYLCSAQQGSGNTIYFGEGSWLTVV.